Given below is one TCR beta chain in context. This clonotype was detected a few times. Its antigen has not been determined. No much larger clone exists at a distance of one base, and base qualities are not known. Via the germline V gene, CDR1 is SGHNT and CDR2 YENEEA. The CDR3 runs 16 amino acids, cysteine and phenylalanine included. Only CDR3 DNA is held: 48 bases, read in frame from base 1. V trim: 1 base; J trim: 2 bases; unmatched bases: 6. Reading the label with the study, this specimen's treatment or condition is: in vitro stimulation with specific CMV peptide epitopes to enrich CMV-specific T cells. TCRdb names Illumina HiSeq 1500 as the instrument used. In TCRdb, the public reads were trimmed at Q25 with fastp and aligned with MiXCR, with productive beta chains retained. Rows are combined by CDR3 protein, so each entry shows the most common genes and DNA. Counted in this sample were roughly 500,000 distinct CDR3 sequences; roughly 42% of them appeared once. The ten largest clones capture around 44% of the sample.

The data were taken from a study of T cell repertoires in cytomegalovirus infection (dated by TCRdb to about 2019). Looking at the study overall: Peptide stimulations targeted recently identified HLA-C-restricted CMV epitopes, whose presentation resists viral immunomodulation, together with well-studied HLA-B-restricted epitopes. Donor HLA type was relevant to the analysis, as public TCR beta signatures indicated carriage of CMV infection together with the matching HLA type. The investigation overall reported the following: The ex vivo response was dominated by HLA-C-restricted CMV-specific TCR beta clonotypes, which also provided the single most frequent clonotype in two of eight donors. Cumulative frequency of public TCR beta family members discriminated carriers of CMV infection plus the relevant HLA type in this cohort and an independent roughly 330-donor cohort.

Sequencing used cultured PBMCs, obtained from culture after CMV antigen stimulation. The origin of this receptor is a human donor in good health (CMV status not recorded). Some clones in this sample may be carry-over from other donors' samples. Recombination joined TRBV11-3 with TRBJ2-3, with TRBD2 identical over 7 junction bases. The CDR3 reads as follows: CASSLGQRGFTDTQYF. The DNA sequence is TGTGCCAGCAGCTTAGGCCAGCGGGGATTCACAGATACGCAGTATTTT. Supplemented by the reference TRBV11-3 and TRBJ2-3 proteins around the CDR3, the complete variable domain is EAGVVQSPRYKIIEKKQPVAFWCNPISGHNTLYWYLQNLGQGPELLIRYENEEAVDDSQLPKDRFSAERLKGVDSTLKIQPAELGDSAVYLCASSLGQRGFTDTQYFGPGTRLTVL.